This T cell receptor (beta chain) was recovered during a study of control samples from healthy donors and cancer patients (TCRdb year 2020). Receptor libraries were prepared by the immunoSEQ multiplex PCR assay. This is the immuneACCESS table as TCRdb keeps it, with only in-frame sequences that have V and J called. A part of the clones is gone; compared with another copy, unresolved V genes explain less than half, and the rest is unexplained. The sample table holds roughly 150,000 clones, of which around 88% were seen once. In total, the top ten clones hold approximately 1.7% of the sample. Concerning this clone itself: The antigen it binds to is not known. Base qualities are missing; no much larger clone stands one base away.

This TCR derives from a man between 18 and 29 years old in good health. The specimen sequenced was blood.

The CDR3 has the sequence CASRQPARSYGYTF. The DNA is TGTGCCAGTAGACAGCCTGCACGATCCTATGGCTACACCTTC. This sequence uses TRBV19 and TRBJ1-2, with the D gene not clear enough to name. The CDR3 contains 14 residues, cysteine and phenylalanine counted. The kept DNA is CDR3 alone, 42 bases in frame from the first base. Based on the germline V gene (reference sequence), the CDR1 and CDR2 sequences are LNHDA and SQIVND. Trimming at the junction amounts to 6 bases on V and 4 bases on J, and the germline ends lie 15 bases apart.